This TCR beta chain was captured by sequencing in a study of regulatory T cells in long-lasting Graves disease. This clonotype was observed many times. Stated time point: newly diagnosed GD, antithyroid drugs for less than 3 months. PBMCs provided the RNA from which the TCR library was made. TCR beta libraries were built with iRepertoire HTBI primers and Arm-PCR of CDR3 regions. Using its own MiXCR run on the multiplex PCR reads, TCRdb lists one record per CDR3 protein. The repertoire holds more than 450,000 distinct CDR3 sequences, with around 15% as singletons. The data also belong to a second study, concerning T cells in Graves' hyperthyroidism and ophthalmopathy.

This receptor was taken from a man between 35 and 55 years old with Graves disease. The specimen comprised peripheral blood mononuclear cells (PBMCs), sampled at new diagnosis, from a patient treated with antithyroid drugs.

The CDR3 reads CASSAEAQDSYEQYF. The DNA for the CDR3 is TGTGCCAGCTCCGCCGAAGCACAGGACTCCTACGAGCAGTACTTC. The genes are TRBV18 and TRBJ2-7, with D perhaps matching TRBD1 (5 bases). Trimming left V 6 bases short and J 0 bases short, with 15 bases between. The CDR3 length is 15 residues. Germline assignment: CDR1 KGHSH and CDR2 LQKENI.